This TCR beta chain was retrieved from a study of T cell clusters in autoimmune cytopenias. Germline lookup yields CDR1 LNHDA and CDR2 SQIVND (reference sequence). The CDR3 runs to 14 residues. TRB was amplified from roughly 250 ng of peripheral blood genomic DNA per sample. One tube held mixed TRB-A and TRB-B primer pools for touch-down PCR. After re-calling the multiplex PCR reads, TCRdb lists one entry per CDR3 protein, DNA absent. The listing contains several thousand distinct CDR3 sequences. J is TRBJ1-1 and V is TRBV19; the D call from TCRdb, TRBD1, cannot be confirmed without DNA. The specimen sequenced was peripheral blood. The receptor was derived from a human donor with an autoimmune cytopenia or autoimmune hepatitis (not recorded which). The CDR3 loop reads CASSSLTGDTEAFF.